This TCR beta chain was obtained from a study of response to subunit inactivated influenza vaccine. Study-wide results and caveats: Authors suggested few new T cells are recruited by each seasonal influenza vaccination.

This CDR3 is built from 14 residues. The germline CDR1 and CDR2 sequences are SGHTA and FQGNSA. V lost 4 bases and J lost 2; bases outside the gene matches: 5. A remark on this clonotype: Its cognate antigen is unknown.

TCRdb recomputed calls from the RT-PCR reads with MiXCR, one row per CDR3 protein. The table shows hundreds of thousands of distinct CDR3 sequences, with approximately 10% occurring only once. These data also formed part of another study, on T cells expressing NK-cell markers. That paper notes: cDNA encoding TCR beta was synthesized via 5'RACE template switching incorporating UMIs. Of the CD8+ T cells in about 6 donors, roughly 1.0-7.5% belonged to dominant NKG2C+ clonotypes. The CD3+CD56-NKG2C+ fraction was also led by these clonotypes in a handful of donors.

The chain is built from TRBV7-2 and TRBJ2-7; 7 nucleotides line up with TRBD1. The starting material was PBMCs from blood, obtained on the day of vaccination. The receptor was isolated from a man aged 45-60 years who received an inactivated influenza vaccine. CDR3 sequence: CASSYRTGPYEQYF. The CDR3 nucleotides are TGTGCCAGCAGCTATAGGACAGGACCCTACGAGCAGTACTTC.